This passage covers 20 T cell receptor beta chains from one sample sequenced in a study of blood T cell repertoires in COVID-19. Repertoires were generated with immunoSEQ multiplex PCR, while TCRdb's copy carries only in-frame clones and drops some. This table has some 150,000 clones, around 84% appearing once. Sample: peripheral blood. Every receptor here comes from a woman in her sixties or seventies with acute or convalescent COVID-19.

The V and J genes are TRBV7-9 and TRBJ1-1; 8 nucleotides align to TRBD1. This CDR3 contains 13 residues. V was pared by 5 bases and J by 9 bases, with 8 bases of the junction left unmatched. CDR1 is SEHNR, CDR2 FQNEAQ, per germline (reference sequence). CDR3 amino acids: CASSPGQGGKAFF. The CDR3 DNA is TGTGCCAGCAGCCCAGGACAGGGCGGAAAAGCTTTCTTT.

This chain links TRBV5-1 with TRBJ2-2, with a weak D call TRBD1 (6 bases). Germline-derived CDR1 and CDR2 are SGHRS and YFSETQ. The V end lost 5 bases, the J end lost 4 bases, and 12 bases lay between the germline ends. The CDR3 spans 14 residues. The CDR3 DNA reads as TGCGCCAGCAGTTTTACAGGGATCACCGGGGAGCTGTTTTTT. It is translated as CASSFTGITGELFF.

This clone appeared once. This chain uses TRBV10-3 with TRBJ2-7; the match to TRBD2 covers 10 bases. The CDR3 length is 16 residues. Germline trimming cut 10 bases from V and 1 base from J; bases unmatched to any gene: 13. Germline CDR1 is ENHRY and CDR2 is SYGVKD. The CDR3 reads CATNGQPSGGSYEQYF. The DNA for the CDR3 is TGTGCCACAAACGGGCAGCCTAGCGGGGGATCCTACGAGCAGTACTTC.

The rearrangement uses TRBV27 and TRBJ1-6, with D unresolved. V lost 2 bases and J 9 bases, leaving 5 bases between the germline ends. Germline-derived CDR1 and CDR2 are MNHEY and SMNVEV (reference sequence). This CDR3 has 12 residues. The CDR3 bases are TGTGCCAGCAGTTTAGGAGCTTCACCCCTCCACTTT. Amino acid sequence: CASSLGASPLHF.

The chain has TRBV9 and TRBJ1-4; 7 bases are a match to TRBD1. There are 15 residues in the CDR3. Germline CDR1 SGDLS, CDR2 YYNGEE. The V segment lost 0 bases and the J segment 5 bases; nucleotides outside the gene matches: 4. The chain's CDR3 is CASSVGGRGNEKLFF. CDR3 sequence (DNA): TGTGCCAGCAGCGTAGGGGGCAGGGGGAATGAAAAACTGTTTTTT.

This sequence joins TRBV11-3 and TRBJ2-3; D gene ambiguous. V was pared by 5 bases and J by 0 bases, with 15 bases between. The germline gives CDR1 SGHNT, CDR2 YENEEA. CDR3 length equals 16 residues. Written as DNA, the CDR3 is TGTGCCAGCAGCATAGGTTGGCAGTCTAGCACAGATACGCAGTATTTT. It translates to CASSIGWQSSTDTQYF.

Comment on this clone: Different DNA sequences within this sample yield the same CDR3. The chain employs TRBV19 and TRBJ2-7, with 9 bases matching TRBD2. Germline trimming cut 1 base from V and 3 bases from J; bases unmatched to any gene: 4. The CDR3 is 15 residues long. In germline, CDR1 is LNHDA, CDR2 SQIVND (reference sequence). The CDR3 reads CASSIGAGGSYEQYF. The CDR3 DNA follows: TGTGCCAGTAGTATAGGAGCGGGGGGAAGCTACGAGCAGTACTTC.

This chain's CDR3 is CASNQVAGTGKNYGYTF. In DNA form, the CDR3 reads TGTGCCAGTAATCAAGTGGCCGGGACAGGCAAAAACTATGGCTACACCTTC. The rearrangement uses TRBV19 and TRBJ1-2, with 8 nucleotides matching TRBD1. CDR3 length: 17 amino acids. Germline V gene data show CDR1 as LNHDA and CDR2 as SQIVND (reference sequence). V gave up 7 bases and J gave up 2 bases; unmatched junction bases: 15.

This clone was seen just once. The genes are TRBV3-1 (or the pseudogene TRBV3-2) and TRBJ2-1; perhaps TRBD2 as D (7 bases). Germline V gene sequence: CDR1 LGHDT, CDR2 YNNKEL (reference sequence). Trimming cost V 2 bases and J 5 bases, with 13 bases left between them. This CDR3 region has 15 residues. Here the CDR3 reads CASSQIGGVNNEQFF. The CDR3 coding sequence is TGTGCCAGCAGCCAAATAGGGGGGGTTAACAATGAGCAGTTCTTC.

This chain joins TRBV5-4 and TRBJ2-5; 9 bases line up with TRBD2. The V and J ends lost 4 bases and 4 bases, in that order; junction bases with no gene match: 14. The CDR3 contains 17 residues. Germline V gene sequence: CDR1 SGHNT, CDR2 YYREEE (reference sequence). The DNA of the CDR3 is TGTGCCAGCAGCCCCGGCAGGCGGGGGGGCCAGGGAGAGACCCAGTACTTC. Protein product: CASSPGRRGGQGETQYF.

The chain employs TRBV7-9 and TRBJ1-2; 7 bases are a match to TRBD1. Germline loops: CDR1 SEHNR, CDR2 FQNEAQ (reference sequence). V shed 3 bases and J 7 bases; nucleotides not matched to a gene: 8. The CDR3 runs to 14 residues. CDR3 sequence reads: CASSLTGFNRGYTF. The CDR3 DNA is TGTGCCAGCAGCTTGACAGGGTTTAATCGTGGCTACACCTTC. The full variable domain, rest sourced from reference TRBV7-9 and TRBJ1-2, is DTGVSQNPRHKITKRGQNVTFRCDPISEHNRLYWYRQTLGQGPEFLTYFQNEAQLEKSRLLSDRFSAERPKGSFSTLEIQRTEQGDSAMYLCASSLTGFNRGYTFGSGTRLTVV.

The chain uses TRBV5-1 and TRBJ1-1, with 11 bases aligning to TRBD1. The V gene's germline CDR1 is SGHRS and CDR2 YFSETQ. Unmatched junction bases numbered 13, after V lost 3 bases and J lost 3 bases. The CDR3 spans 18 residues. CDR3 amino acids: CASSSTGTGGPGHTEAFF. The DNA of the CDR3 is TGCGCCAGCAGCTCCACCGGGACAGGGGGTCCTGGTCACACTGAAGCTTTCTTT.

This clone was found once. The gene calls are TRBV18 and TRBJ2-3; 12 nucleotides match TRBD2. Trimming removed 1 base from V and 1 base from J; junction bases left unmatched: 0. The V gene's germline CDR1 is KGHSH and CDR2 LQKENI. This CDR3 contains 16 residues. The CDR3 bases are TGTGCCAGCTCACCACGGACTAGCGGGGGCACAGATACGCAGTATTTT. It translates to CASSPRTSGGTDTQYF.

V is TRBV6-5 and J is TRBJ1-1; 8 nucleotides agree with TRBD1. After removal of 7 bases from V and 7 bases from J, the junction contained 8 bases not matched to a gene. The CDR3 length is 13 residues. Per germline, CDR1 MNHEY and CDR2 SVGAGI. The CDR3: CASKPPGTGEAFF. CDR3 in DNA: TGTGCCAGCAAGCCCCCCGGGACAGGTGAAGCTTTCTTT.

This sequence joins TRBV21-1 and TRBJ2-2; the DNA was not compared with TRBD2, the D call given in the table. TRBV21-1 is a listed pseudogene. The CDR3 spans 15 residues. DNA for the CDR3: TGTGCCAGCAGCTCCCGACGGAGGGTCACCGGGGAGCTGTTTTTT. The encoded protein is CASSSRRRVTGELFF.

The chain employs TRBV3-1 (or the pseudogene TRBV3-2) and TRBJ1-4, with TRBD1 matching over 9 bases. Germline CDR1 is LGHDT and CDR2 is YNNKEL (reference sequence). The CDR3 totals 16 residues. The junction had 7 bases not matched to a gene; V was cut back by 3 bases and J by 5 bases. The CDR3 DNA is TGTGCCAGCAGCCAGCGACAGGGGGAGGGAAATGAAAAACTGTTTTTT. This sequence encodes CASSQRQGEGNEKLFF.

The V gene is TRBV6-5, the J gene TRBJ1-4; TRBD1 matches at 8 bases. The trim removed 5 bases at V and 6 bases at J, leaving 5 bases unmatched. CDR3 length equals 14 residues. Per the germline V gene, CDR1 is MNHEY and CDR2 is SVGAGI. In DNA, the CDR3 is TGTGCCAGCAGTAGGGACAGGACCTATGAAAAACTGTTTTTT. Its protein is CASSRDRTYEKLFF.

This clone was picked up one time. This chain uses TRBV27 with TRBJ2-2; TRBD2 matches at 8 bases. The length of the CDR3 is 16 residues. The germline V gene has CDR1 MNHEY and CDR2 SMNVEV (reference sequence). J was trimmed by 0 bases and V by 5 bases; bases with no gene match: 5. CDR3 nucleotides: TGTGCCAGCAGTCGATCCGGGGGGGCGAACACCGGGGAGCTGTTTTTT. Its translation is CASSRSGGANTGELFF.

The V call is TRBV6-5, the J call TRBJ2-3; D not certain. With 4 bases removed from V and 2 bases from J, the gap between germline ends came to 7 bases. The length of the CDR3 is 13 residues. Germline lookup yields CDR1 MNHEY and CDR2 SVGAGI. The CDR3: CASSLTSTDTQYF. CDR3 nucleotide sequence: TGTGCCAGCAGTTTGACATCCACAGATACGCAGTATTTT.

V gene TRBV3-1 (or the pseudogene TRBV3-2) combines with J gene TRBJ1-1, with 8 bases identical to TRBD1. This CDR3 has 16 residues. Germline loops: CDR1 LGHDT, CDR2 YNNKEL (reference sequence). Germline trimming cut 2 bases from V and 4 bases from J; bases unmatched to any gene: 9. The CDR3 here is CASSQTDRALGTEAFF. The DNA for the CDR3 is TGTGCCAGCAGCCAAACGGACAGGGCTTTGGGCACTGAAGCTTTCTTT.